The present entry profiles one TCR beta chain with its context. Original analysis: Reference gene primer amplification gave nucleated cell count estimates. Clones were sequenced by immunoSEQ multiplex PCR, and TCRdb holds only the in-frame ones, with some missing. V and J calls and clone size are given by that table; D and trimming were obtained from the DNA. The sample lists a few hundred thousand clones; roughly four fifths were seen once. This specimen belongs to a study of blood T cell repertoires in COVID-19. About the research overall: The United States, Italy and Spain supplied acute and convalescent COVID-19 samples.

With 6 bases clipped from V and 6 bases from J, the junction kept 6 bases outside the gene matches. From germline, CDR1 is MGHDK and CDR2 SYGVNS. This CDR3 region has 13 residues. Sequencing was done on a sample of peripheral blood. This receptor was taken from a woman between 70 and 85 years old with COVID-19, enrolled during active disease. The V and J genes are TRBV25-1 and TRBJ1-2, with 8 bases fitting TRBD1. The CDR3 reads CASRPSGGDGYTF. The CDR3 bases are TGTGCCAGCAGGCCTTCAGGGGGCGATGGCTACACCTTC.